This T cell receptor (beta chain) derives from a study of blood T cell repertoires in COVID-19. Methods used by the authors: Estimation of nucleated cell counts relied on the amplification of reference gene primers. Using immunoSEQ multiplex PCR, the repertoire was profiled, and TCRdb retains in-frame clones only, with some absent. V, J and clone size derive from that table, while D and trimming were established from the DNA sequence. This table has some 370,000 clones, nearly 90% appearing once. Germline trimming cut 4 bases from V and 2 bases from J; bases unmatched to any gene: 8. This CDR3 is 17 amino acids long. Germline-derived CDR1 and CDR2 are LNHDA and SQIVND (reference sequence).

The sample comprised peripheral blood. The TCR originated in a man aged 18-30 years with active or convalescent COVID-19. This rearrangement joins TRBV19 to TRBJ2-5; the match to TRBD2 covers 12 bases. CDR3 sequence: CASSRRLGLAGQETQYF. CDR3 nucleotides: TGTGCCAGTAGTAGACGGCTCGGACTAGCGGGACAAGAGACCCAGTACTTC.